These T cell receptor beta chains were read from a single sample in a study of shared clonotypes between healthy human individuals. Only in-frame clones appear in the TCRdb table, and some are missing; sequencing was by immunoSEQ multiplex PCR. The table has about 490,000 clones, approximately 80% seen once; the top ten hold 10% to 15%. Sequenced: PBMCs. The source is a woman aged 40 to 50 in good health. Some clones in this sample may be carry-over from other donors' samples. Both conserved end residues are part of each CDR3. D genes are given only for firm matches. Size is omitted from some rows. Given values are once, few, many or a class for expanded clones.

cdr3_aa cdr3_nt d_call clone_size j_call v_call
CASSARTSGRLNEQFF TGTGCCAGTAGTGCCAGGACTAGCGGGAGACTCAATGAGCAGTTCTTC TRBD2 . TRBJ2-1 TRBV19
CASSLAGNLETQYF TGCGCCAGCAGCTTGGCGGGAAACCTAGAGACCCAGTACTTC . . TRBJ2-5 TRBV5-1
CASSSPFSYEQYF TGTGCCAGCAGCTCCCCCTTCAGCTACGAGCAGTACTTC . . TRBJ2-7 TRBV7-9
CATSRGGRVSYEQYF TGTGCCACCTCTCGTGGCGGCCGAGTATCCTACGAGCAGTACTTC . . TRBJ2-7 TRBV6-5
CASSSRGRGHGYTF TGTGCCAGCAGCTCCAGGGGGCGCGGCCATGGCTACACCTTC TRBD1 . TRBJ1-2 TRBV7-2
CASSPGAYTEAFF TGTGCCAGCAGCCCGGGAGCCTACACTGAAGCTTTCTTT . . TRBJ1-1 TRBV7-2
CASRGEYNEQFF TGTGCCAGCCGGGGCGAGTACAATGAGCAGTTCTTC . . TRBJ2-1 TRBV28
CASSYGTGREQYF TGTGCCAGCAGTTACGGGACAGGGCGCGAGCAGTACTTC TRBD1 . TRBJ2-7 TRBV6-6
CASSLVQSSYEQYF TGTGCCAGCAGTTTGGTCCAAAGCTCCTACGAGCAGTACTTC . once TRBJ2-7 TRBV28
CATSRSRTSGRSDTQYF TGTGCCACCAGCAGATCCCGGACTAGCGGGAGGTCAGATACGCAGTATTTT TRBD2 . TRBJ2-3 TRBV15
CASSLWTGTGGYEQYF TGTGCCAGCAGCTTATGGACCGGGACAGGGGGCTACGAGCAGTACTTC TRBD1 . TRBJ2-7 TRBV11-2
CASSLNSGTDTQYF TGTGCCAGCAGCCTAAACTCGGGCACAGATACGCAGTATTTT . . TRBJ2-3 TRBV9
CASSQAGTETQYF TGCGCCAGCAGCCAAGCAGGGACGGAGACCCAGTACTTC . . TRBJ2-5 TRBV4-1
CASSPGQPRAGELFF TGTGCCAGCAGTCCGGGTCAGCCTAGGGCCGGGGAGCTGTTTTTT . . TRBJ2-2 TRBV5-4
CATRRGLATNTGELFF TGTGCCACTAGAAGGGGACTAGCGACCAACACCGGGGAGCTGTTTTTT TRBD2 . TRBJ2-2 TRBV15
CASRGGEDTQYF TGCGCCAGCAGGGGGGGAGAAGATACGCAGTATTTT . . TRBJ2-3 TRBV4-1
CASSSSLTGGYTF TGTGCCAGCAGCTCCTCCTTGACGGGTGGCTACACCTTC . . TRBJ1-2 TRBV7-9